The clone carrying this T cell receptor (beta chain) was detected once. Time point indicated: newly diagnosed GD, antithyroid drugs for less than 3 months. The TCR library was prepared using RNA isolated from PBMCs. This sample was taken from a study of regulatory T cells in long-lasting Graves disease. Germline V gives CDR1 SNHLY, CDR2 FYNNEI. V lost 6 bases and J lost 1; bases outside the gene matches: 3. The CDR3 consists of 15 residues. CDR3 regions were amplified by Arm-PCR using iRepertoire HTBI primers to build TCR beta libraries. Via MiXCR, TCRdb re-called the multiplex PCR reads, giving one row per CDR3 protein. The sample includes roughly 530,000 distinct CDR3 sequences, more than 15% of them seen just once. The same data also contributed to another study, on T cells in Graves' hyperthyroidism and ophthalmopathy.

The receptor was derived from a woman aged 35-65 years with Graves disease. The specimen was peripheral blood mononuclear cells (PBMCs), collected at new diagnosis, from a patient treated with antithyroid drugs. This sequence joins TRBV2 and TRBJ2-3; TRBD1 matches at 11 bases. In nucleotides, the CDR3 is TGTGCCAGCAGAGGGACAGGGGGAGGCACAGATACGCAGTATTTT. Translated, it gives CASRGTGGGTDTQYF.